One sample yielded the 23 T cell receptor beta chains listed below, sequenced in a study of blood T cell repertoires in COVID-19 (dated by TCRdb to 2018 to 2020). Libraries were made using the immunoSEQ multiplex PCR assay. TCRdb provides this immuneACCESS table in a form limited to in-frame rearrangements. Some clones are lacking; in checked studies, under half of them reflect an unresolved V gene, and why the rest are absent is not known. In this sample the table shows 130,000 or so clones, under 90% of which occur a single time. The top ten hold 4% to 5% of the sample. The sample taken for sequencing was peripheral blood. These receptors all come from a woman in her seventies with acute or convalescent COVID-19.

The chain links TRBV6-1 to TRBJ2-6; 9 bases are a match to TRBD1. The CDR3 totals 16 residues. Germline V CDR1 and CDR2: MNHNS, SASEGT. J gave up 5 bases and V 2 bases, and 4 bases lay outside the gene matches. The CDR3 DNA follows: TGTGCCAGCAGTGAATCTGGACAGGGGTGGGCCAACGTCCTGACTTTC. Protein: CASSESGQGWANVLTF.

This clone was detected a few times. V is TRBV5-1 and J is TRBJ1-2, with TRBD1 matching over 9 bases. CDR3 length equals 15 residues. Per the germline V gene, CDR1 is SGHRS and CDR2 is YFSETQ. Losses at the gene ends were 1 base for V and 6 bases for J; bases not matched to a gene: 7. Here the CDR3 DNA reads TGCGCCAGCAGCTTGACCGGGACAGGGAATGATGGCTACACCTTC. The encoded protein is CASSLTGTGNDGYTF. The whole variable domain, filled in from reference TRBV5-1 and TRBJ1-2, reads KAGVTQTPRYLIKTRGQQVTLSCSPISGHRSVSWYQQTPGQGLQFLFEYFSETQRNKGNFPGRFSGRQFSNSRSEMNVSTLELGDSALYLCASSLTGTGNDGYTFGSGTRLTVV.

This chain connects TRBV7-8 to TRBJ2-2, with D maybe TRBD1 (6 bases). The germline V gene has CDR1 SGHVS and CDR2 FQNEAQ. The CDR3 extends over 14 amino acids. V lost 4 bases and J lost 7, with 13 bases in between. The CDR3 is CASSYRVVGGELFF. CDR3 nucleotide sequence: TGTGCCAGCAGCTACAGGGTGGTTGGCGGGGAGCTGTTTTTT.

The J gene is TRBJ2-7, the V gene TRBV7-2; D is perhaps TRBD1 (5 bases). CDR1 and CDR2 from the germline V gene are SGHTA and FQGNSA. V gave up 2 bases and J gave up 5 bases, with 13 bases separating them. CDR3 size: 14 residues. The CDR3: CASSLRPQAHEQYF. CDR3 nucleotide sequence: TGTGCCAGCAGCTTAAGGCCACAGGCCCACGAGCAGTACTTC.

The chain joins TRBV5-1 to TRBJ2-1; 9 bases align to TRBD1. The CDR3 loop spans 17 amino acids. V dropped 2 bases and J dropped 2; count of bases not matched to a gene: 8. Germline CDR1 and CDR2: SGHRS and YFSETQ. CDR3 sequence reads: CASSFSSGTGTYNEQFF. The DNA of the CDR3 is TGCGCCAGCAGCTTTTCTTCCGGGACAGGGACCTACAATGAGCAGTTCTTC.

In regard to this clone: At one of its ends the junction is not consistent with the germline gene, which may arise from a read error. J is TRBJ1-1 and V is TRBV6-2 or TRBV6-3, with D unresolved. CDR1 is MNHEY and CDR2 is SVGEGT in the germline V gene. This CDR3 is built from 12 residues. The CDR3 sequence is CASSYRVVPDLF. The CDR3, as DNA: TGTGCCAGCAGTTACCGGGTTGTGCCCGACCTCTTT.

The rearrangement links TRBV15 to TRBJ1-4; D is undetermined. Trimming left V 5 bases short and J 8 bases short, with 15 bases between. This CDR3 region has 14 residues. The V gene's germline CDR1 is LNHNV and CDR2 YYDKDF (reference sequence). CDR3: CATSSWVEGEKLFF. As DNA, the CDR3 is TGTGCCACCAGCTCGTGGGTGGAGGGCGAAAAACTGTTTTTT.

The chain has TRBV6-2 or TRBV6-3 and TRBJ1-1; D not certain. V lost 5 bases to trimming and J lost 8 bases, with 9 bases between them. CDR1 and CDR2 (germline): MNHEY, SVGEGT. This CDR3 contains 11 residues. In DNA, the CDR3 is TGTGCCAGCAGTCAATACAGAGAAGCTTTCTTT. It encodes CASSQYREAFF.

This rearrangement joins TRBV3-1 (or the pseudogene TRBV3-2) to TRBJ2-1, with TRBD1 identical over 7 bases. V lost 6 bases, J lost 3 bases, and 2 bases stayed unmatched. This CDR3 region has 13 residues. In germline, CDR1 is LGHDT, CDR2 YNNKEL (reference sequence). CDR3 in amino acids: CASSRDSYNEQFF. The CDR3, as DNA: TGTGCCAGCAGTCGGGACAGCTACAATGAGCAGTTCTTC.

This rearrangement joins TRBV19 to TRBJ1-3; 12 positions agree with TRBD1. The CDR3 length is 16 residues. Unmatched junction bases numbered 7, after V lost 7 bases and J lost 3 bases. Looked up from germline, CDR1 is LNHDA and CDR2 is SQIVND (reference sequence). Here the CDR3 reads CASTPGQGAGGNTIYF. The CDR3, as DNA: TGTGCCAGTACCCCGGGACAGGGGGCTGGTGGAAACACCATATATTTT.

The chain employs TRBV7-9 and TRBJ2-1, with D tentatively TRBD2 (6 bases). CDR1 SEHNR and CDR2 FQNEAQ come from the germline V gene (reference sequence). There are 16 residues in the CDR3. The V gene lost 1 base and the J gene lost 0 bases, with 10 bases spanning the gap. CDR3 region: CASSLGGVSSYNEQFF. CDR3 nucleotides: TGTGCCAGCAGCTTAGGGGGGGTGAGCTCCTACAATGAGCAGTTCTTC. Filled out from reference TRBV7-9 and TRBJ2-1, the complete variable domain reads DTGVSQNPRHKITKRGQNVTFRCDPISEHNRLYWYRQTLGQGPEFLTYFQNEAQLEKSRLLSDRFSAERPKGSFSTLEIQRTEQGDSAMYLCASSLGGVSSYNEQFFGPGTRLTVL.

The chain recombines TRBV29-1 with TRBJ2-1, with TRBD2 matching 16 bases. The V gene end was trimmed by 6 bases and the J gene end by 9 bases; junction bases not matched to a gene: 11. Germline CDR1 reads SQVTM; CDR2 reads ANQGSEA. The length of the CDR3 is 16 residues. The CDR3 reads CSVGGVGTSGGVEQFF. CDR3 nucleotides: TGCAGCGTCGGAGGCGTTGGGACTAGCGGGGGGGTTGAGCAGTTCTTC.

The CDR3 bases are TGTGCCAGCAGCTTAGGCCATAATAGGGAGGGCTACACCTTC. It translates to CASSLGHNREGYTF. J is TRBJ1-2 and V is TRBV11-2, with D unclear. With 1 base removed from V and 8 bases from J, the gap between germline ends came to 14 bases. Germline V gives CDR1 SGHAT, CDR2 FQNNGV. The CDR3 has 14 amino acids. The whole variable domain, filled in from reference TRBV11-2 and TRBJ1-2, reads EAGVAQSPRYKIIEKRQSVAFWCNPISGHATLYWYQQILGQGPKLLIQFQNNGVVDDSQLPKDRFSAERLKGVDSTLKIQPAKLEDSAVYLCASSLGHNREGYTFGSGTRLTVV.

The genes are TRBV7-3 and TRBJ2-7; D might be TRBD1 (6 bases). Per germline, CDR1 SGHTA and CDR2 FQGTGA. The CDR3 has 15 residues. Trimming stripped 4 bases from V and 7 bases from J, with 20 bases between. CDR3 in amino acids: CASSSAGTSGREQYF. The CDR3 bases are TGTGCCAGCAGCTCGGCCGGGACATCAGGTCGGGAGCAGTACTTC.

This rearrangement joins TRBV6-5 to TRBJ2-5; D remains ambiguous. Trimming removed 7 bases at V and 2 bases at J, with 11 bases between. Germline loops: CDR1 MNHEY, CDR2 SVGAGI. The CDR3 spans 13 residues. The DNA of the CDR3 is TGTGCCAGCACCCGAGGATTTCAAGAGACCCAGTACTTC. Encoded protein: CASTRGFQETQYF.

The chain joins TRBV10-3 to TRBJ1-1; 9 bases are a match to TRBD1. CDR1 and CDR2 (germline): ENHRY, SYGVKD. Trimming removed 3 bases from V and 6 bases from J; junction bases left unmatched: 11. This CDR3 has 16 amino acids. CDR3 protein: CAISDPGTGRLAEAFF. In DNA, the CDR3 is TGTGCCATCAGTGACCCCGGGACAGGGCGTCTAGCTGAAGCTTTCTTT.

This clone was observed once. The chain carries TRBV6-2 or TRBV6-3 and TRBJ2-2; 8 positions match TRBD1. The CDR3 is 17 amino acids. Germline V lookup: CDR1 MNHEY, CDR2 SVGEGT. Trimming at V came to 6 bases and at J to 4 bases, leaving 13 bases not matched to a gene. CDR3 protein: CASSNRAGGLSTGELFF. CDR3 DNA sequence: TGTGCCAGCAGCAACAGGGCAGGGGGCTTGAGCACCGGGGAGCTGTTTTTT.

This clone was detected only a few times. The chain combines TRBV11-3 with TRBJ2-5; 7 positions match TRBD1. Losses at the gene ends were 3 bases for V and 5 bases for J; bases not matched to a gene: 12. This CDR3 has 16 residues. Germline values: CDR1 SGHNT, CDR2 YENEEA. CDR3 nucleotide sequence: TGTGCCAGCAGCTTGGAAACTCTAGGGACAGTGGAGACCCAGTACTTC. It encodes CASSLETLGTVETQYF.

The rearrangement joins TRBV5-4 to TRBJ2-1; the match to TRBD2 covers 9 bases. The junction had 8 bases not matched to a gene; V was cut back by 4 bases and J by 0 bases. The CDR3 runs to 17 residues. Germline assignment: CDR1 SGHNT and CDR2 YYREEE (reference sequence). This CDR3 is CASSPGASGISYNEQFF. The CDR3 region has the DNA TGTGCCAGCAGCCCTGGAGCTAGCGGGATCTCCTACAATGAGCAGTTCTTC.

This clone ranks as medium-sized. This chain joins TRBV4-2 and TRBJ2-2, with D perhaps matching TRBD2 (5 bases). Trimming pared 0 bases from V and 3 bases from J, leaving 14 bases between. This CDR3 contains 17 residues. CDR1 is LGHNA, CDR2 YNFKEQ, per germline. The DNA for the CDR3 is TGTGCCAGCAGCCAAGATTCGACCGGAGGTTACACCGGGGAGCTGTTTTTT. This sequence encodes CASSQDSTGGYTGELFF.

The CDR3: CASSIGGATGGTEAFF. The CDR3 coding sequence is TGCGCCAGCAGCATTGGGGGTGCGACAGGAGGAACTGAAGCTTTCTTT. The genes are TRBV5-1 and TRBJ1-1, with D possibly TRBD1 on 6 matching bases. The CDR3 is 16 amino acids. V was cut by 4 bases and J by 5 bases, with 21 bases left in between. Germline values: CDR1 SGHRS, CDR2 YFSETQ.

V usage is TRBV2 and J usage is TRBJ1-1, with D perhaps TRBD1 (5 bases). Germline V CDR1 and CDR2: SNHLY, FYNNEI. The CDR3 length is 18 residues. Trimming shortened V by 6 bases and J by 3 bases, and 26 bases separated the two germline ends. In DNA form, the CDR3 reads TGTGCCAGCAGGCCTTTTTGGAATCAGGGAGGGGCGGACACTGAAGCTTTCTTT. Its protein product is CASRPFWNQGGADTEAFF.

The rearrangement links TRBV7-9 to TRBJ2-3, with D possibly matching TRBD1 (7 bases). Germline assignment: CDR1 SEHNR and CDR2 FQNEAQ (reference sequence). V lost 1 base and J lost 4, with 15 bases in between. This CDR3 comprises 16 residues. CDR3 region: CASSLGPRGAADTQYF. CDR3 coding DNA: TGTGCCAGCAGCTTAGGTCCCAGGGGGGCCGCAGATACGCAGTATTTT.